Below are 22 T cell receptor beta chains sequenced from a single sample in a study of CD4 T cells in relation to SARS-CoV-2 and coronaviruses. Sequencing was performed with immunoSEQ multiplex PCR; in TCRdb, only in-frame clones are kept and a portion is missing. This repertoire shows 20,000 or so clones, roughly 80% found once; its top ten account for 15% to 18%. These receptors have no known antigen. The unexposed donors gave CD4+ T cells in 2011-2018, prior to COVID-19. After roughly ten days of culture, CD4+ T cells were isolated. The sample comprised CD4+ T cells from PBMCs, cultured in vitro. These receptors originate from a human donor in good health.

This rearrangement joins TRBV7-2 to TRBJ2-4; D unclear. Trimming left V 2 bases short and J 5 bases short, with 7 bases between. The CDR3 totals 13 residues. In germline, CDR1 is SGHTA, CDR2 FQGNSA. Written as DNA, the CDR3 is TGTGCCAGCAGCTTAAACAGACAAAACATTCAGTACTTC. Its translation: CASSLNRQNIQYF.

The V call is TRBV30, the J call TRBJ2-3; no reliable D call. The CDR3 extends over 13 amino acids. CDR1 is GTSNPN and CDR2 is SVGIG in the germline V gene (reference sequence). V lost 5 bases and J 4 bases, leaving 13 bases between the germline ends. The CDR3 DNA sequence: TGTGCCTGGTCCTTGGCCAGCGCAGATACGCAGTATTTT. It is translated as CAWSLASADTQYF.

This clone has just one count. The chain recombines TRBV12-3 or TRBV12-4 with TRBJ2-7; 9 bases fit TRBD1. This CDR3 comprises 11 residues. V lost 6 bases and J lost 12; bases outside the gene matches: 6. DNA for the CDR3: TGTGCCAGCAGATTCGGGACAGGGCTGTACTTC. Translating gives CASRFGTGLYF.

The chain uses TRBV12-3 or TRBV12-4 and TRBJ1-3; D gene ambiguous. CDR3 length: 13 residues. Deletions cut 8 bases from V and 0 bases from J, with 8 bases between. DNA of the CDR3: TGTGCCAGCGGATCGTCCTCTGGAAACACCATATATTTT. It translates to CASGSSSGNTIYF.

This clone was seen a few times. The gene calls are TRBV19 and TRBJ2-1; D may match TRBD1 or TRBD2 (5 bases each). Germline V gene lookup returns CDR1 LNHDA and CDR2 SQIVND (reference sequence). With 6 bases removed from V and 4 bases from J, the gap between germline ends came to 19 bases. This CDR3 has 16 residues. The CDR3 DNA reads as TGTGCCAGTAGCGGTAGCGCAGGGATATATTACAATGAGCAGTTCTTC. This codes for CASSGSAGIYYNEQFF.

The chain couples TRBV7-9 to TRBJ2-1, with D perhaps TRBD2 (7 bases). V was trimmed by 1 base and J by 4 bases, leaving 17 bases between them. The CDR3 is made up of 17 amino acids. Germline CDR1 and CDR2: SEHNR and FQNEAQ (reference sequence). The CDR3: CASSLEGRGINYNEQFF. As DNA, the CDR3 is TGTGCCAGCAGCTTAGAGGGGAGGGGGATTAATTACAATGAGCAGTTCTTC.

The V call is TRBV9, the J call TRBJ1-1, with unresolved D. This CDR3 is built from 13 residues. CDR1 SGDLS and CDR2 YYNGEE come from the germline V gene. V was clipped by 0 bases and J by 4 bases, with 7 bases between them. The CDR3 DNA sequence: TGTGCCAGCAGCGTAGAGGGTTTCACTGAAGCTTTCTTT. Translated: CASSVEGFTEAFF.

V gene TRBV10-1 combines with J gene TRBJ1-4, with TRBD1 as a possible D gene (5 bases). This CDR3 spans 15 amino acids. The ends were cut back, 8 bases at V and 7 bases at J, with 20 bases in the middle. The germline V gene encodes CDR1 WNHNN and CDR2 SYGVQD (reference sequence). The CDR3, as DNA: TGCGCCAGCTCCGACCAGGGATTGTGGGGTGAAAAACTGTTTTTT. It translates to CASSDQGLWGEKLFF.

The chain couples TRBV30 to TRBJ2-1; 7 bases line up with TRBD2. The CDR3 loop spans 14 amino acids. The V segment lost 3 bases and the J segment 8 bases; nucleotides outside the gene matches: 10. Per the germline V gene, CDR1 is GTSNPN and CDR2 is SVGIG (reference sequence). CDR3 in amino acids: CAWRASSGSHEQFF. Written as DNA, the CDR3 is TGTGCCTGGAGAGCGAGTAGCGGGTCGCATGAGCAGTTCTTC. The full variable domain, rest sourced from reference TRBV30 and TRBJ2-1, is SQTIHQWPATLVQPVGSPLSLECTVEGTSNPNLYWYRQAAGRGLQLLFYSVGIGQISSEVPQNLSASRPQDRQFILSSKKLLLSDSGFYLCAWRASSGSHEQFFGPGTRLTVL.

This clone was seen just once. The V call is TRBV9, the J call TRBJ2-5, with D possibly being TRBD1 or TRBD2 (5 bases each). The CDR3 runs 13 residues. Per the germline V gene, CDR1 is SGDLS and CDR2 is YYNGEE. The V end was cut by 3 bases, the J end by 2 bases, with 8 bases between. CDR3 DNA sequence: TGTGCCAGCAGCGGGGGGTGGCAAGAGACCCAGTACTTC. Protein: CASSGGWQETQYF.

The chain carries TRBV5-1 and TRBJ2-5; D is ambiguous. Trimming left V 0 bases short and J 1 base short, with 7 bases between. CDR3 length equals 14 residues. Looked up from germline, CDR1 is SGHRS and CDR2 is YFSETQ. The CDR3 loop reads CASSLGAAQETQYF. Here the CDR3 DNA reads TGCGCCAGCAGCTTGGGGGCGGCCCAAGAGACCCAGTACTTC.

The chain combines TRBV19 with TRBJ2-2; possibly TRBD1 or TRBD2 for D (7 bases each). V lost 3 bases to trimming and J lost 5 bases, with 16 bases between them. Looked up from germline, CDR1 is LNHDA and CDR2 is SQIVND (reference sequence). This CDR3 has 16 residues. The CDR3 spells CASSMGGGVGTGELFF. The CDR3 nucleotides are TGTGCCAGTAGTATGGGAGGGGGCGTTGGGACCGGGGAGCTGTTTTTT.

The chain employs TRBV12-3 or TRBV12-4 and TRBJ2-5; weak D call: TRBD1 (7 bases). The CDR3 contains 12 residues. V gave up 6 bases and J gave up 7 bases, with 12 bases separating them. CDR3 sequence reads: CASSRQGGTQYF. In DNA form, the CDR3 reads TGTGCCAGCAGCCGACAGGGAGGGACCCAGTACTTC.

This chain links TRBV25-1 with TRBJ2-1, with 12 bases matching TRBD2. There are 15 residues in the CDR3. V lost 5 bases, J lost 4 bases, and 3 bases stayed unmatched. Germline CDR1 reads MGHDK; CDR2 reads SYGVNS. The CDR3 DNA is TGTGCCAGCAGTACTACTAGCGGGAGGTACAATGAGCAGTTCTTC. Its protein is CASSTTSGRYNEQFF. The complete variable domain, with remaining parts taken from reference TRBV25-1 and TRBJ2-1, reads EADIYQTPRYLVIGTGKKITLECSQTMGHDKMYWYQQDPGMELHLIHYSYGVNSTEKGDLSSESTVSRIRTEHFPLTLESARPSHTSQYLCASSTTSGRYNEQFFGPGTRLTVL.

In its sample, this clone was seen once. The rearrangement links TRBV12-3 or TRBV12-4 to TRBJ1-1, with D possibly matching TRBD1 (5 bases). This CDR3 has 13 residues. Trimming took 3 bases from V and 6 from J, leaving 11 bases between them. The CDR3 region is CASSFQGDPEAFF. The CDR3 coding sequence is TGTGCCAGCAGTTTTCAGGGAGACCCTGAAGCTTTCTTT.

The J gene is TRBJ1-2, the V gene TRBV2, with D possibly TRBD1 on 5 matching bases. CDR1 SNHLY and CDR2 FYNNEI come from the germline V gene. Trimming left V 7 bases short and J 4 bases short, with 13 bases between. CDR3 length: 13 residues. The CDR3 reads CASTTDRSYGYTF. The DNA for the CDR3 is TGTGCCAGCACCACCGACAGATCCTATGGCTACACCTTC.

The chain links TRBV4-2 to TRBJ2-1, with 13 bases aligning to TRBD2. The junction had 8 bases not matched to a gene; V was cut back by 3 bases and J by 9 bases. Germline V gene lookup returns CDR1 LGHNA and CDR2 YNFKEQ. The CDR3 length is 16 residues. The CDR3 region has the DNA TGTGCCAGCAGCCAGCCACTAGCGGGAGGGCCGCTTGAGCAGTTCTTC. It yields the protein CASSQPLAGGPLEQFF.

The chain is built from TRBV6-1 and TRBJ1-5, with D tentatively TRBD1 (6 bases). This CDR3 is built from 20 residues. Trimming took off 0 bases at V and 6 bases at J, with 27 bases between the two ends. Germline loops: CDR1 MNHNS, CDR2 SASEGT. CDR3 sequence: CASSEAKAGAHREVGQPQHF. CDR3 DNA sequence: TGTGCCAGCAGTGAAGCCAAGGCAGGGGCCCACCGGGAAGTGGGTCAGCCCCAGCATTTT.

The chain joins TRBV14 to TRBJ2-5; 12 positions match TRBD2. Trimming removed 1 base from V and 5 bases from J; junction bases left unmatched: 2. In germline, CDR1 is SGHDN, CDR2 FVKESK. The CDR3 is 15 residues long. CDR3 sequence: CASSQGLAGVETQYF. The CDR3 DNA reads TGTGCCAGCAGCCAAGGACTAGCGGGGGTGGAGACCCAGTACTTC.

J is TRBJ1-4 and V is TRBV6-5, with D possibly TRBD1 on 6 matching bases. The length of the CDR3 is 15 residues. Germline lookup yields CDR1 MNHEY and CDR2 SVGAGI. V lost 0 bases, J lost 8 bases, and 13 bases lay in between. This CDR3 reads CASSYSDRPPEKLFF. Here the CDR3 DNA reads TGTGCCAGCAGTTACTCCGACAGGCCCCCCGAAAAACTGTTTTTT.

V and J are TRBV4-2 and TRBJ2-1; 9 bases align to TRBD2. This CDR3 has 17 residues. The germline gives CDR1 LGHNA, CDR2 YNFKEQ. With 0 bases clipped from V and 0 bases from J, the junction kept 3 bases outside the gene matches. The CDR3 reads CASSQDSGSLSYNEQFF. The DNA for the CDR3 is TGTGCCAGCAGCCAAGATAGCGGGAGTCTCTCCTACAATGAGCAGTTCTTC.

The V call is TRBV24-1, the J call TRBJ2-5; 7 positions agree with TRBD1. The CDR3 totals 12 residues. The V gene's germline CDR1 is KGHDR and CDR2 SFDVKD. The J segment lost 10 bases and the V segment lost 3 bases, leaving 4 bases of the junction unmatched. The CDR3 DNA follows: TGTGCCACCAGTGATGAAGACAGGGTCCAGTACTTC. It codes for CATSDEDRVQYF.